The T cell receptor beta chain described here comes from a study of spatial heterogeneity in lung cancer. Notes on the study in general: Tumor TCRs that were ubiquitous and expanded showed up in blood more at resection than follow-up.

At least ten counts were recorded for this clonotype. Its target is unknown. Each molecule of TCR cDNA was tagged with one unique molecular identifier. Each CDR3 protein is one row after TCRdb ran MiXCR on the 5' RACE reads. The profile shows around 25,000 distinct CDR3 sequences, 9.5% to 15% of them singletons. Time point in this sample: sample taken at primary tumor resection. TCRs were sequenced from unsorted whole RNA of tumor, nontumor lung or PBMC. The donor population consisted of under 75 patients with untreated, early-stage non-small cell lung cancer. This TCR derives from a female donor with early-stage non-small cell lung cancer. Sequenced here: PBMCs, sampled at surgery.

CDR3 residues: CASSLGAQPETQYF. The CDR3 nucleotides read TGTGCCAGCAGCTTAGGGGCGCAGCCGGAGACCCAGTACTTC. The V and J genes are TRBV7-6 and TRBJ2-5; no clear D gene. Trimming took off 1 base at V and 5 bases at J, with 11 bases between the two ends. Germline CDR1 reads SGHVS; CDR2 reads FNYEAQ. This CDR3 has 14 amino acids.